The next 26 T cell receptor beta chains were all read from a single sample in a study of T-cell memory formation after mild COVID-19. TCRdb fed the 5' RACE reads into MiXCR, producing one record per CDR3 protein. The repertoire holds 550,000 to 700,000 distinct CDR3 sequences, with approximately 15% as singletons. The sequenced sample consisted of PBMCs or a T cell subset sorted from them (not recorded which). These receptors were collected from an adult woman who had mild COVID-19 (a few samples of this study predate the infection). Cell type and time point are not known.

The CDR3 protein is CASSQQLAVSYEQYF. In DNA form, the CDR3 reads TGTGCCAGCAGCCAACAACTAGCGGTTTCCTACGAGCAGTACTTC. J is TRBJ2-7 and V is TRBV3-1, with 8 bases that match TRBD2. J gave up 1 base and V 2 bases, and 4 bases lay outside the gene matches. CDR3 length: 15 amino acids. Germline V CDR1 and CDR2: LGHDT, YNNKEL (reference sequence).

The chain recombines TRBV7-9 with TRBJ2-3, with TRBD2 matching over 13 bases. The J segment lost 4 bases and the V segment lost 8 bases, leaving 3 bases of the junction unmatched. Germline V gene sequence: CDR1 SEHNR, CDR2 FQNEAQ (reference sequence). The CDR3 spans 14 residues. The DNA for the CDR3 is TGTGCCAGCCGGACTAGCGGGAGATCAGATACGCAGTATTTT. This sequence encodes CASRTSGRSDTQYF.

V and J are TRBV6-5 and TRBJ2-1, with 10 positions matching TRBD2. There are 15 residues in the CDR3. The germline V gene encodes CDR1 MNHEY and CDR2 SVGAGI. With V trimmed by 4 bases and J by 4 bases, 4 bases remained unmatched. In DNA, the CDR3 is TGTGCCAGCAGTTTCCAGACTAGCGGGTACAATGAGCAGTTCTTC. Protein: CASSFQTSGYNEQFF.

This clonotype has a handful of counts. The chain couples TRBV4-1 to TRBJ2-3, with 10 bases matching TRBD2. The CDR3 extends over 19 amino acids. Per germline, CDR1 MGHRA and CDR2 YSYEKL. Trimming took 1 base from V and 3 from J; bases not matched to a gene: 13. The CDR3 DNA is TGCGCCAGCAGCCAAGCGGGAGCGGGGGGGCGAATTGGGACAGATACGCAGTATTTT. It specifies CASSQAGAGGRIGTDTQYF.

V is TRBV12-3 or TRBV12-4 and J is TRBJ2-1; 12 nucleotides align to TRBD2. This CDR3 contains 15 residues. Trimming at V came to 6 bases and at J to 7 bases, leaving 7 bases not matched to a gene. For the CDR3, the DNA is TGTGCCAGCAGACCCCTAGCGGGAGGGCGGAATGAGCAGTTCTTC. Residues: CASRPLAGGRNEQFF.

The sample holds a few counts of this clonotype. This chain connects TRBV30 to TRBJ1-2; TRBD1 might be the D (5 bases). Germline V gene data show CDR1 as GTSNPN and CDR2 as SVGIG (reference sequence). Deletions cut 4 bases from V and 2 bases from J, with 14 bases between. The CDR3 sequence is 14 residues long. The CDR3 nucleotides are TGTGCCTGGACCGCGGACACACGCAACTATGGCTACACCTTC. This translates into CAWTADTRNYGYTF.

This clonotype was counted only a few times. The CDR3 here is CASSPQGGGNQPQHF. DNA for the CDR3: TGTGCCAGCAGCCCCCAAGGGGGGGGCAATCAGCCCCAGCATTTT. V and J are TRBV9 and TRBJ1-5; TRBD1 is a possible D gene (6 bases). CDR1 SGDLS and CDR2 YYNGEE come from the germline V gene. The CDR3 consists of 15 residues. The V end was cut by 4 bases, the J end by 2 bases, with 13 bases between.

This clonotype was seen more than once but under ten times. This chain uses TRBV3-1 with TRBJ1-6, with D unclear. The CDR3 is made up of 11 amino acids. V was trimmed by 1 base and J by 16 bases, leaving 8 bases between them. Germline V gene lookup returns CDR1 LGHDT and CDR2 YNNKEL (reference sequence). In DNA form, the CDR3 reads TGTGCCAGCAGCCAAGGAGGAGGTCTCCACTTT. It yields the protein CASSQGGGLHF.

This clonotype has just a few counts. The rearrangement joins TRBV5-1 to TRBJ2-1; possibly TRBD2 for D (5 bases). The V and J ends lost 6 bases and 7 bases respectively, with 23 bases between them. The CDR3 loop spans 16 amino acids. Germline lookup yields CDR1 SGHRS and CDR2 YFSETQ. CDR3 DNA sequence: TGCGCCAGCACACCCGGGAATCCCTTCCCTGGGAATGAGCAGTTCTTC. Amino acid sequence: CASTPGNPFPGNEQFF. Looking up the rest from reference TRBV5-1 and TRBJ2-1 gives the full variable domain: KAGVTQTPRYLIKTRGQQVTLSCSPISGHRSVSWYQQTPGQGLQFLFEYFSETQRNKGNFPGRFSGRQFSNSRSEMNVSTLELGDSALYLCASTPGNPFPGNEQFFGPGTRLTVL.

This clonotype was seen only a few times. The chain's CDR3 is CASSSGIASTDTQYF. As DNA, the CDR3 is TGTGCCAGCAGCTCAGGGATCGCTAGCACAGATACGCAGTATTTT. The V gene is TRBV9, the J gene TRBJ2-3, with D possibly matching TRBD1 (5 bases). The CDR3 is 15 amino acids. V dropped 4 bases and J dropped 0 bases, with 12 bases sitting between them. Germline assignment: CDR1 SGDLS and CDR2 YYNGEE.

This clonotype turned up a few times. V gene TRBV15 combines with J gene TRBJ2-3, with TRBD1 as a possible D gene (5 bases). This CDR3 is built from 14 residues. The V gene lost 3 bases and the J gene lost 4 bases, with 11 bases spanning the gap. The germline gives CDR1 LNHNV, CDR2 YYDKDF (reference sequence). The CDR3 is CATSRDTMADTQYF. DNA of the CDR3: TGTGCCACCAGCAGGGACACGATGGCAGATACGCAGTATTTT.

The chain recombines TRBV6-2 or TRBV6-3 with TRBJ1-5; D perhaps matches TRBD1 (6 bases). CDR1 MNHEY and CDR2 SVGEGT come from the germline V gene. The germline V and J ends were trimmed by 7 bases and 3 bases, with 25 bases remaining between them. The CDR3 sequence is 18 residues long. DNA for the CDR3: TGTGCCAGCACCCATCGTCCAGGGACATCACCCTCCAATCAGCCCCAGCATTTT. Translation gives CASTHRPGTSPSNQPQHF.

This rearrangement joins TRBV10-3 to TRBJ2-5, with D perhaps TRBD1 (6 bases). The CDR3 spans 15 residues. Per germline, CDR1 ENHRY and CDR2 SYGVKD. V lost 4 bases and J 7 bases, leaving 19 bases between the germline ends. DNA of the CDR3: TGTGCCATCAGTGTTGGGTCAGGGGCGACTGGGACCCAGTACTTC. Encoded protein: CAISVGSGATGTQYF.

This clonotype was seen a few times. The J gene is TRBJ2-3, the V gene TRBV29-1; the match to TRBD2 covers 9 bases. This CDR3 has 17 amino acids. The V gene end was trimmed by 4 bases and the J gene end by 0 bases; junction bases not matched to a gene: 11. Germline CDR1 and CDR2: SQVTM and ANQGSEA. CDR3 nucleotides: TGCAGCGTTGCTAGCGGGATCTCCTTATCTAGCACAGATACGCAGTATTTT. The encoded protein is CSVASGISLSSTDTQYF.

J is TRBJ2-3 and V is TRBV5-1, with 8 bases that match TRBD2. The CDR3 length is 14 residues. Germline assignment: CDR1 SGHRS and CDR2 YFSETQ. Germline trimming cut 4 bases from V and 3 bases from J; bases unmatched to any gene: 4. The CDR3 loop reads CASSPGGETDTQYF. CDR3 bases: TGCGCCAGCAGCCCGGGAGGGGAGACAGATACGCAGTATTTT.

This clonotype was found a few times. The chain has TRBV11-2 and TRBJ2-1; 8 positions match TRBD2. V lost 4 bases, J lost 2 bases, and 7 bases stayed unmatched. This CDR3 has 16 residues. The germline CDR1 and CDR2 sequences are SGHAT and FQNNGV. The CDR3 is CASSSIAGRAYNEQFF. The DNA for the CDR3 is TGTGCCAGCAGCTCAATAGCGGGAAGGGCCTACAATGAGCAGTTCTTC. The full variable domain, completed using reference TRBV11-2 and TRBJ2-1, is EAGVAQSPRYKIIEKRQSVAFWCNPISGHATLYWYQQILGQGPKLLIQFQNNGVVDDSQLPKDRFSAERLKGVDSTLKIQPAKLEDSAVYLCASSSIAGRAYNEQFFGPGTRLTVL.

This chain connects TRBV24-1 to TRBJ2-3; D possibly corresponds to TRBD2 (6 bases). The length of the CDR3 is 16 residues. Trimming stripped 4 bases from V and 1 base from J, with 14 bases between. Germline assignment: CDR1 KGHDR and CDR2 SFDVKD. This CDR3 reads CATSDSSASGTDTQYF. In nucleotides, the CDR3 is TGTGCCACCAGTGACTCTAGCGCTTCTGGCACAGATACGCAGTATTTT.

This clonotype was counted a few times. J is TRBJ2-2 and V is TRBV5-1; TRBD1 agrees at 8 bases. The CDR3 contains 15 residues. V shed 2 bases and J 4 bases; nucleotides not matched to a gene: 4. CDR1 SGHRS and CDR2 YFSETQ come from the germline V gene. The CDR3 is CASSFTGGFTGELFF. As DNA, the CDR3 is TGCGCCAGCAGCTTCACAGGGGGATTCACCGGGGAGCTGTTTTTT.

The J gene is TRBJ2-3, the V gene TRBV6-5, with 8 bases matching TRBD2. The CDR3 covers 17 residues. Germline V gene lookup returns CDR1 MNHEY and CDR2 SVGAGI. J was trimmed by 1 base and V by 5 bases; bases with no gene match: 11. CDR3 residues: CASSDTSGSEGTDTQYF. The CDR3, as DNA: TGTGCCAGCAGTGATACTAGCGGCTCGGAGGGCACAGATACGCAGTATTTT.

This clonotype came up many times. The gene calls are TRBV7-6 and TRBJ1-2; 8 bases are shared with TRBD1. CDR3 length: 18 amino acids. Germline CDR1 and CDR2: SGHVS and FNYEAQ. V shed 5 bases and J 0 bases; nucleotides not matched to a gene: 14. The CDR3 here is CASSGAAPGQASNYGYTF. Written as DNA, the CDR3 is TGTGCCAGCAGCGGAGCCGCCCCGGGACAGGCATCTAACTATGGCTACACCTTC.

The gene calls are TRBV30 and TRBJ1-6; a weak D match, TRBD1 (5 bases). V lost 4 bases and J lost 6, with 13 bases in between. There are 14 residues in the CDR3. Germline V gene lookup returns CDR1 GTSNPN and CDR2 SVGIG (reference sequence). CDR3 protein: CAWTRVGSNSPLHF. CDR3 coding DNA: TGTGCCTGGACCAGGGTTGGGAGTAATTCACCCCTCCACTTT.

This clonotype was counted a few times. The V gene is TRBV6-1, the J gene TRBJ2-5, with 11 bases lining up with TRBD1. Germline CDR1 MNHNS, CDR2 SASEGT. Germline trimming cut 6 bases from V and 2 bases from J; bases unmatched to any gene: 5. The length of the CDR3 is 15 residues. The CDR3 nucleotides are TGTGCCAGCAGCGATGGGGACAGGGGGCAAGAGACCCAGTACTTC. This encodes CASSDGDRGQETQYF.

The chain is built from TRBV6-1 and TRBJ2-3; D is perhaps TRBD1 or TRBD2 (6 bases each). The CDR3 totals 14 residues. The V end lost 8 bases, the J end lost 1 base, and 13 bases lay between the germline ends. The germline CDR1 and CDR2 sequences are MNHNS and SASEGT. CDR3 bases: TGTGCCAGCCTCCCGGGGGCCCGCACAGATACGCAGTATTTT. Protein sequence: CASLPGARTDTQYF.

The CDR3 here is CASSQVGAGEQYF. The CDR3 DNA reads as TGTGCCAGCAGCCAAGTTGGAGCGGGAGAGCAGTACTTC. V gene TRBV4-2 combines with J gene TRBJ2-7; 7 bases align to TRBD2. J gave up 7 bases and V 1 base, and 4 bases lay outside the gene matches. The germline V gene encodes CDR1 LGHNA and CDR2 YNFKEQ. The CDR3 consists of 13 residues.

This clonotype was detected a few times. The V and J genes are TRBV25-1 and TRBJ2-5, with D perhaps matching TRBD2 (7 bases). The CDR3 runs to 17 residues. V lost 2 bases to trimming and J lost 7 bases, with 23 bases between them. The germline V gene encodes CDR1 MGHDK and CDR2 SYGVNS. The CDR3: CASSEAGRGDVHVTQYF. In DNA form, the CDR3 reads TGTGCCAGCAGTGAAGCGGGGAGGGGGGACGTCCATGTGACCCAGTACTTC.

This clonotype was seen at least ten times. The rearrangement links TRBV3-1 to TRBJ1-1; no clear D gene. Germline loops: CDR1 LGHDT, CDR2 YNNKEL (reference sequence). Trimming shortened V by 0 bases and J by 1 base, and 6 bases separated the two germline ends. This CDR3 has 14 residues. In DNA, the CDR3 is TGTGCCAGCAGCCAAGAGGGCGGGAACACTGAAGCTTTCTTT. As protein: CASSQEGGNTEAFF.